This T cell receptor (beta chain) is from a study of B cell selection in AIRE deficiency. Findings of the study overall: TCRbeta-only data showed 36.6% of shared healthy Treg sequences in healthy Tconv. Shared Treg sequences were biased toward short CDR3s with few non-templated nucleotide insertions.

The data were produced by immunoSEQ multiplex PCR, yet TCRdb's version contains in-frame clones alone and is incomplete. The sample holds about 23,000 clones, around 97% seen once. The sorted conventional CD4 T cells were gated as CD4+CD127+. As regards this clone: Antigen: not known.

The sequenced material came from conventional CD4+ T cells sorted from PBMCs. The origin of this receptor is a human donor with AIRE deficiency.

The CDR3 loop reads CASSYRVGGDQPQHF. The CDR3 nucleotides are TGTGCCAGCAGTTACAGGGTGGGGGGGGATCAGCCCCAGCATTTT. The J gene is TRBJ1-5, the V gene TRBV6-5; possible D gene TRBD1, 5 bases. The germline CDR1 and CDR2 sequences are MNHEY and SVGAGI. The CDR3 loop spans 15 amino acids. The V end lost 2 bases, the J end lost 5 bases, and 13 bases lay between the germline ends.